This section outlines one T cell receptor (beta chain) sequence together with its context. Germline V CDR1 and CDR2: MNHEY, SVGEGT. Trimming cost V 4 bases and J 2 bases; bases outside gene matches: 8. This CDR3 region has 15 residues. Per the original data handling: Reference gene primer amplification gave nucleated cell count estimates. Assay: immunoSEQ multiplex PCR; the TCRdb copy retains only in-frame clones and omits some. V, J and clone size are taken as reported in that table, and D and trimming were inferred from the DNA itself. The sample includes about 150,000 clones, roughly 84% seen only once; the top ten take approximately 4.6%. This specimen belongs to a study of blood T cell repertoires in COVID-19. Study summary: Sites in the United States, Italy and Spain provided acute and convalescent COVID-19 samples. T cells, B-cell-depleted T cells, or PBMCs supplied cDNA or gDNA.

This TCR was sampled from a human donor in a cohort sampled during active COVID-19. This chain links TRBV6-2 or TRBV6-3 with TRBJ2-7, with 7 bases aligning to TRBD1. The sequenced sample was peripheral blood. In nucleotides, the CDR3 is TGTGCCAGCAGTTCTACCGGGACAGACGCCTACGAGCAGTACTTC. Amino acids: CASSSTGTDAYEQYF.